These T cell receptor beta chains were read from a single sample in a study of OX40 agonist ivuxolimab in advanced cancers. Measured with immunoSEQ multiplex PCR; TCRdb has only the in-frame clones, and not every one. The sample contains some 68,000 clones, around 83% of which appear only once. Source: CD4+ or CD8+ T cells sorted from blood, taken in a trial of the OX40 agonist ivuxolimab. The receptors originated from an adult with an advanced solid tumor such as melanoma, head and neck, liver or kidney cancer. The CDR3 runs from the conserved cysteine through the conserved F or W. D genes are given only for firm matches. The size of a clone is reported for some rows only, either as once, few or many, or as a class for expanded clones.

TRBJ2-6	TRBV18	NA	NA	CASSPYAHSGANVLTF	TGTGCCAGCTCACCATACGCGCACTCTGGGGCCAACGTCCTGACTTTC
TRBJ1-3	TRBV11-2	NA	once	CASSLGSGSGNTIYF	TGTGCCAGCAGCTTAGGCAGTGGCTCTGGAAACACCATATATTTT
TRBJ1-5	TRBV5-6	NA	NA	CASSLSGLRQPQHF	TGTGCCAGCAGCTTGTCTGGGCTTAGACAGCCCCAGCATTTT
TRBJ1-4	TRBV19	TRBD1	NA	CASNKRTGAPEKLFF	TGTGCCAGTAATAAACGAACAGGGGCGCCGGAAAAACTGTTTTTT
TRBJ2-6	TRBV5-1	NA	NA	CASSLNNGAGANVLTF	TGCGCCAGCAGCTTGAACAATGGGGCTGGGGCCAACGTCCTGACTTTC
TRBJ2-1	TRBV4-1	TRBD2	NA	CASSQDGGSSYNEQFF	TGCGCCAGCAGCCAAGACGGGGGGAGCTCCTACAATGAGCAGTTCTTC
TRBJ2-2	TRBV5-1	TRBD1	NA	CASSLRQGANGELFF	TGCGCCAGCAGCTTAAGACAGGGGGCAAACGGGGAGCTGTTTTTT
TRBJ2-5	TRBV19	TRBD2	NA	CASSSGLAGGQETQYF	TGTGCCAGTAGTTCAGGACTAGCGGGCGGGCAAGAGACCCAGTACTTC
TRBJ2-7	TRBV5-1	NA	NA	CASSSRAESTYEQYF	TGCGCCAGCAGCTCTAGGGCAGAGTCGACCTACGAGCAGTACTTC
TRBJ2-7	TRBV25-1	TRBD1	NA	CASSNRGQTYEQYF	TGTGCCAGCAGCAACAGGGGGCAAACCTACGAGCAGTACTTC
TRBJ2-3	TRBV9	NA	NA	CPLRGEVRDTQYF	TGTCCCCTTCGCGGGGAGGTTAGGGATACGCAGTATTTT
TRBJ2-5	TRBV12-5	TRBD2	once	CASGLGGGGLAETQYF	TGTGCTAGTGGTTTGGGCGGCGGCGGACTAGCGGAGACCCAGTACTTC
TRBJ2-7	TRBV6-5	TRBD2	NA	CASIGGSYEQYF	TGTGCCAGCATCGGGGGGTCGTACGAGCAGTACTTC
TRBJ2-1	TRBV7-9	NA	NA	CASSNTGEAYNEQFF	TGTGCCAGCAGCAATACAGGGGAGGCCTACAATGAGCAGTTCTTC